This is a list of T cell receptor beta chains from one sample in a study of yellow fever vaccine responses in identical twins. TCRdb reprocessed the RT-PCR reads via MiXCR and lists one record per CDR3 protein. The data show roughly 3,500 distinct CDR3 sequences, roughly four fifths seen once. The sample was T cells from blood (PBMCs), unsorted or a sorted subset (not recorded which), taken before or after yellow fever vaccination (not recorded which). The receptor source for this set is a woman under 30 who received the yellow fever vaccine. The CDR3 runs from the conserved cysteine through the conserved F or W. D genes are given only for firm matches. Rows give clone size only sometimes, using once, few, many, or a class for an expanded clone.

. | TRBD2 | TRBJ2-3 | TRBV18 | TGTGCCAGCTCACCACCTAACCTAGCGGTCACAGATACGCAGTATTTT | CASSPPNLAVTDTQYF
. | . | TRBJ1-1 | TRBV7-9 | TGTGCCAGCAGCTTAGATCAGCGGAACACTGAAGCTTTCTTT | CASSLDQRNTEAFF
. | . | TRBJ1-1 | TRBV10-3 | TGTGCCATCAGTGATGCGGGGACTGAAGCTTTCTTT | CAISDAGTEAFF
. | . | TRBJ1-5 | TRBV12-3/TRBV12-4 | TGTGCCAGCAGTTCTGGACAGACCTATCAGCCCCAGCATTTT | CASSSGQTYQPQHF
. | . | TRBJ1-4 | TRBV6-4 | TGTGCCAGCAGTGCCGGGACTAATGAAAAACTGTTTTTT | CASSAGTNEKLFF
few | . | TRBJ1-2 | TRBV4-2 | TGTGCCAGCAGCCAAGATCTCCTCTATGGCTACACCTTC | CASSQDLLYGYTF
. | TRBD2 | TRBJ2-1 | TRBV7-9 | TGTGCCAGCAGCATTGGACTAGCGGGGCCACACAATGAGCAGTTCTTC | CASSIGLAGPHNEQFF
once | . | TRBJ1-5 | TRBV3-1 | TGTGCCAGCAGCCAAGACGATGGGTTTTCTCAGCCCCAGCATTTT | CASSQDDGFSQPQHF
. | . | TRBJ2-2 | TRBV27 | TGTGCCAGCAGTCAGCGACTGGCCGGGGAGCTGTTTTTT | CASSQRLAGELFF
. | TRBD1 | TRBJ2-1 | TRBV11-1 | TGTGCCAGCAGCACGACAGGGGTCTACAATGAGCAGTTCTTC | CASSTTGVYNEQFF
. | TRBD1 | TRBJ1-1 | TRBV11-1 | TGTGCCAGCAGCTTGACAGGGAGTAGGACTGAAGCTTTCTTT | CASSLTGSRTEAFF
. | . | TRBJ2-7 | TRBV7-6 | TGTGCCAGCAGCTTAGGTCAGGGGGGTACCTACGAGCAGTACTTC | CASSLGQGGTYEQYF
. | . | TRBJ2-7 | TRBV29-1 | TGCAGCAAGGAGACGGCGTCCTACGAGCAGTACTTC | CSKETASYEQYF